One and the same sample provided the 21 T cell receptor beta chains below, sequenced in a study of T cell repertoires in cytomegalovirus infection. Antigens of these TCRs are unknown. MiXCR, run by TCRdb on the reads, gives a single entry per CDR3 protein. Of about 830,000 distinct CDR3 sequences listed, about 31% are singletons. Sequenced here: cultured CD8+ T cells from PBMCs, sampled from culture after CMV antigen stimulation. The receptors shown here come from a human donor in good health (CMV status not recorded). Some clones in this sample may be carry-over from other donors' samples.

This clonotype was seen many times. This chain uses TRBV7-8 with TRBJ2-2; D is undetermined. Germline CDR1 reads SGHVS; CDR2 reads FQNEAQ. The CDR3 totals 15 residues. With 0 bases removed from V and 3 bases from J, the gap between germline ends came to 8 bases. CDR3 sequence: CASSLAHTYTGELFF. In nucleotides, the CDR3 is TGTGCCAGCAGCTTAGCCCACACGTACACCGGGGAGCTGTTTTTT.

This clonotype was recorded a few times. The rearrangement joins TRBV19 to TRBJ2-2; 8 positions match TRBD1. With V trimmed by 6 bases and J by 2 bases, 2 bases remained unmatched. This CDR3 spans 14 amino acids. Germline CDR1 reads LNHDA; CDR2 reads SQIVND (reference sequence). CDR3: CASRAGGNTGELFF. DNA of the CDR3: TGTGCCAGTAGGGCAGGGGGCAACACCGGGGAGCTGTTTTTT.

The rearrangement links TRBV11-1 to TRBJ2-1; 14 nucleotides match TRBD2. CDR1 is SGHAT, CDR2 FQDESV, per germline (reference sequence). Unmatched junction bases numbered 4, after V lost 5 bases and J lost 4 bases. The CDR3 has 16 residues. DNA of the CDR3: TGTGCCAGCAGCGGGACTAGCGGGGGCCTTTACAATGAGCAGTTCTTC. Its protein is CASSGTSGGLYNEQFF. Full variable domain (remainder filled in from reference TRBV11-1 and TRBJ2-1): EAEVAQSPRYKITEKSQAVAFWCDPISGHATLYWYRQILGQGPELLVQFQDESVVDDSQLPKDRFSAERLKGVDSTLKIQPAELGDSAMYLCASSGTSGGLYNEQFFGPGTRLTVL.

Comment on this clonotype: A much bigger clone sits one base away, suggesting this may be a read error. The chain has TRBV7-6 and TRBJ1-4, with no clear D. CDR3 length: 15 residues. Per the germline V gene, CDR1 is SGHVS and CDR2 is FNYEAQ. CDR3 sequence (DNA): TGTGTCAGCAGCTCCGGGTTTATAACTAATGAAAAACTGTTTTTT. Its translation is CVSSSGFITNEKLFF.

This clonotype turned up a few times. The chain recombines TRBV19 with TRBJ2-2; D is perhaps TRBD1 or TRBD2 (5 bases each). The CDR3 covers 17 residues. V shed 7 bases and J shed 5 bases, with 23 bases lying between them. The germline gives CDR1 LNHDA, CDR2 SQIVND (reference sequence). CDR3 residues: CASTLAGTLYLTGELFF. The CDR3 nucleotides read TGTGCCAGTACCTTGGCCGGGACCCTATATCTGACCGGGGAGCTGTTTTTT. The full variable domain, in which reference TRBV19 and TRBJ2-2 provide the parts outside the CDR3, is DGGITQSPKYLFRKEGQNVTLSCEQNLNHDAMYWYRQDPGQGLRLIYYSQIVNDFQKGDIAEGYSVSREKKESFPLTVTSAQKNPTAFYLCASTLAGTLYLTGELFFGEGSRLTVL.

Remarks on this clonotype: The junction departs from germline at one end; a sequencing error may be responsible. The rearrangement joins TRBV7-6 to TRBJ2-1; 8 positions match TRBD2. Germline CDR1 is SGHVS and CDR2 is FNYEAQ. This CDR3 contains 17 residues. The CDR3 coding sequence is TGTGCCAGCAGCTTAGCGCGCGGGGGGCCTAGTCACAATGAACAGTTCTTC. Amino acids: CASSLARGGPSHNEQFF.

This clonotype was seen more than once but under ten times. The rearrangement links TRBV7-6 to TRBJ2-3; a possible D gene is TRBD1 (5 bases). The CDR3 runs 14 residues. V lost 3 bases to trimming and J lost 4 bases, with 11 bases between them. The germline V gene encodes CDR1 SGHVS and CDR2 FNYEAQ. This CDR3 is CASSFRRQPDTQYF. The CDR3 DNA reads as TGTGCCAGCAGCTTCAGGAGACAGCCAGATACGCAGTATTTT. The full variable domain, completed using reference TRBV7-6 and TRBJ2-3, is GAGVSQSPRYKVTKRGQDVALRCDPISGHVSLYWYRQALGQGPEFLTYFNYEAQQDKSGLPNDRFSAERPEGSISTLTIQRTEQRDSAMYRCASSFRRQPDTQYFGPGTRLTVL.

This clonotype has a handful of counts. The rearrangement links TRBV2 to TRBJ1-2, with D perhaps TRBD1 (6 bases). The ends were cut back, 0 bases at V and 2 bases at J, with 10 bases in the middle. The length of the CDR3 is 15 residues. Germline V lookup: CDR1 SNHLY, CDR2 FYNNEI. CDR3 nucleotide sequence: TGTGCCAGCAGTGAAGCGACAGGACGAAACTATGGCTACACCTTC. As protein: CASSEATGRNYGYTF. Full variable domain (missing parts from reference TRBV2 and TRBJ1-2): EPEVTQTPSHQVTQMGQEVILRCVPISNHLYFYWYRQILGQKVEFLVSFYNNEISEKSEIFDDQFSVERPDGSNFTLKIRSTKLEDSAMYFCASSEATGRNYGYTFGSGTRLTVV.

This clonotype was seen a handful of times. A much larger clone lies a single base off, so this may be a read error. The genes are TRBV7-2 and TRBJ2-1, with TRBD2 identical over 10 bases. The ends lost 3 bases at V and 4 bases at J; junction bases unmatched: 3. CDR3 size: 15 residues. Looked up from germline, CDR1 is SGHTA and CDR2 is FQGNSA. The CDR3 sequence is CASSFLAGEYNEQFF. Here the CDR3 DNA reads TGTGCCAGCAGCTTCCTAGCGGGGGAGTACAATGAGCAGTTCTTC.

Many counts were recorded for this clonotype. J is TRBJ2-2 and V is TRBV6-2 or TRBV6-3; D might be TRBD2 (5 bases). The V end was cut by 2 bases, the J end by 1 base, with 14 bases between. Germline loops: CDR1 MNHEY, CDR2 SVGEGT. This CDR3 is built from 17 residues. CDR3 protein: CASSYPPWGVNTGELFF. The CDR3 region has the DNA TGTGCCAGCAGTTACCCCCCCTGGGGAGTGAACACCGGGGAGCTGTTTTTT.

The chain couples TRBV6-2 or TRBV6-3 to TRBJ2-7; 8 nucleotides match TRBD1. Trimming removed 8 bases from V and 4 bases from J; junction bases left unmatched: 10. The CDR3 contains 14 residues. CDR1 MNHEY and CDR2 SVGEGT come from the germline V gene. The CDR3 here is CASVAGTGLYEQYV. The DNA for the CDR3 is TGTGCCAGCGTCGCCGGGACAGGACTATACGAGCAGTACGTC.

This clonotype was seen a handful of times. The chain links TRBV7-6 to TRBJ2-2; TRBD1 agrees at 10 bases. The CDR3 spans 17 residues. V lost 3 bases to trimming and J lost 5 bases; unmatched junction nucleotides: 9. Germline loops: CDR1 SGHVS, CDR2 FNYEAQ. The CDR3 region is CASSFPGTGDGTGELFF. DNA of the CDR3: TGTGCCAGCAGCTTCCCCGGGACAGGGGATGGGACCGGGGAGCTGTTTTTT.

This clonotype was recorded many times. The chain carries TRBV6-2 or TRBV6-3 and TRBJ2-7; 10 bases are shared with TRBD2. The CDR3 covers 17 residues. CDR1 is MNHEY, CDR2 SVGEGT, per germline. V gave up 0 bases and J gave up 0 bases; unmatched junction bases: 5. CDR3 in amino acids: CASSYSPSGGASYEQYV. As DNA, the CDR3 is TGTGCCAGCAGTTACTCGCCTAGCGGGGGAGCCTCCTACGAGCAGTACGTC.

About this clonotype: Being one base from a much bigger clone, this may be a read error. In DNA form, the CDR3 reads TGTGCCAACAGCTCGAGTCCCCTCTCTGGGGCCAACGTCCTGACTTTC. Translation: CANSSSPLSGANVLTF. The rearrangement links TRBV7-6 to TRBJ2-6; D is unclear. This CDR3 spans 16 amino acids. Germline loops: CDR1 SGHVS, CDR2 FNYEAQ.

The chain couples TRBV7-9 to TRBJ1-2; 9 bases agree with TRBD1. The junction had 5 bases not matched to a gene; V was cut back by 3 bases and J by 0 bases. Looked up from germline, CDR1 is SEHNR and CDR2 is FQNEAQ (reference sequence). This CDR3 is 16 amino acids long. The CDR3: CASSFRTGGSNYGYTF. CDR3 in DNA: TGTGCCAGCAGCTTTCGAACAGGGGGCTCTAACTATGGCTACACCTTC.

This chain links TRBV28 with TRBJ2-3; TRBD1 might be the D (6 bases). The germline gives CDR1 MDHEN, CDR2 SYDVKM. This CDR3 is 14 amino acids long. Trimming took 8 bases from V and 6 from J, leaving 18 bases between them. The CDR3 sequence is CASYNPGAVDTQYF. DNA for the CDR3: TGTGCCAGCTATAACCCAGGGGCCGTGGATACGCAGTATTTT.

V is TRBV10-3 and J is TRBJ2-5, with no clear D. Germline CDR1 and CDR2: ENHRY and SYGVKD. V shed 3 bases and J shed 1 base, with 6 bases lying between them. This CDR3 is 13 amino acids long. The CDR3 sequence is CAISEKPQETQYF. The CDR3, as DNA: TGTGCCATCAGTGAAAAACCCCAAGAGACCCAGTACTTC.

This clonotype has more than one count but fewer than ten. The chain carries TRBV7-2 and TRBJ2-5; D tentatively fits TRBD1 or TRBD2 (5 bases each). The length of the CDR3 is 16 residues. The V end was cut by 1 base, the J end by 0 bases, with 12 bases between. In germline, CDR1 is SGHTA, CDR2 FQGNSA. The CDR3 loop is CASSLVGRAYQETQYF. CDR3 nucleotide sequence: TGTGCCAGCAGCTTAGTGGGGCGGGCTTACCAAGAGACCCAGTACTTC.

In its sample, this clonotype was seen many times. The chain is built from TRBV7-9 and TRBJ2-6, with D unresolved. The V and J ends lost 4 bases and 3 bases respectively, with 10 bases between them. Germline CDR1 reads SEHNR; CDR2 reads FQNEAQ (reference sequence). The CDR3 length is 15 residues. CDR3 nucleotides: TGTGCCAGCAGCTCCCGAGAAGTTGGGGCCAACGTCCTGACTTTC. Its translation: CASSSREVGANVLTF. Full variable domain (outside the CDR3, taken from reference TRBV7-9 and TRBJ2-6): DTGVSQNPRHKITKRGQNVTFRCDPISEHNRLYWYRQTLGQGPEFLTYFQNEAQLEKSRLLSDRFSAERPKGSFSTLEIQRTEQGDSAMYLCASSSREVGANVLTFGAGSRLTVL.

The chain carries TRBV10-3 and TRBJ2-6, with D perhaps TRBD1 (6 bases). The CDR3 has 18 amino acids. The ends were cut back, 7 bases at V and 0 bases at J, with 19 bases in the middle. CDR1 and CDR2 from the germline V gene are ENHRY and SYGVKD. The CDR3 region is CAITGGGWDISGANVLTF. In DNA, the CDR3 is TGTGCCATCACCGGTGGGGGTTGGGACATCTCTGGGGCCAACGTCCTGACTTTC.

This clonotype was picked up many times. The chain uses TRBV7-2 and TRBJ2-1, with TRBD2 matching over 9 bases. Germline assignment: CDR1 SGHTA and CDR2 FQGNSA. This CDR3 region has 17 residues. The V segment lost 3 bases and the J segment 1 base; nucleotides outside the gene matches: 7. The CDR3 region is CASSFGGGASSYNEQFF. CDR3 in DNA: TGTGCCAGCAGCTTCGGCGGGGGGGCCTCTTCCTACAATGAGCAGTTCTTC.